This passage covers 2 T cell receptor beta chains from one sample sequenced in a study of T cell responses to AZD1222 COVID-19 vaccine. Repertoires were generated with immunoSEQ multiplex PCR, while TCRdb's copy carries only in-frame clones and drops some. The table shows tens of thousands of clones, with approximately 90% occurring only once. The material was peripheral blood, obtained 28 days after the second AZD1222 dose. The receptor source for this set is an adult who received the AZD1222 COVID-19 vaccine.

The chain has TRBV5-1 and TRBJ2-7; 10 nucleotides match TRBD2. The CDR3 length is 15 residues. The V segment lost 4 bases and the J segment 3 bases; nucleotides outside the gene matches: 7. Germline V gene sequence: CDR1 SGHRS, CDR2 YFSETQ. CDR3 sequence (DNA): TGCGCCAGCAGCCTGGGACTAGCGAGCGTCTACGAGCAGTACTTC. Translating it yields CASSLGLASVYEQYF. Full variable domain (outside the CDR3, taken from reference TRBV5-1 and TRBJ2-7): KAGVTQTPRYLIKTRGQQVTLSCSPISGHRSVSWYQQTPGQGLQFLFEYFSETQRNKGNFPGRFSGRQFSNSRSEMNVSTLELGDSALYLCASSLGLASVYEQYFGPGTRLTVT.

This chain uses TRBV9 with TRBJ2-5; D is uncertain. Germline V gene sequence: CDR1 SGDLS, CDR2 YYNGEE. The germline V and J ends were trimmed by 2 bases and 1 base, with 0 bases remaining between them. CDR3 size: 11 residues. This CDR3 reads CASSVQETQYF. In DNA form, the CDR3 reads TGTGCCAGCAGCGTCCAAGAGACCCAGTACTTC.